One and the same sample provided the 8 T cell receptor beta chains below, sequenced in a study of neurological immune-mediated disorders. TCRdb used MiXCR to reprocess the 5' RACE reads, holding one entry per CDR3 protein. The table includes roughly 66,000 distinct CDR3 sequences, around 4.8% detected once. Sequencing input: PBMCs. The receptors stem from an older woman with multiple sclerosis.

The sample holds many counts of this clonotype. The V gene is TRBV12-3 or TRBV12-4, the J gene TRBJ2-1, with D possibly TRBD2 on 6 matching bases. The CDR3 sequence is 14 residues long. Trimming took 2 bases from V and 8 from J, leaving 13 bases between them. DNA for the CDR3: TGTGCCAGCAGTTTACTTGGAGAGCGGGATGAGCAGTTCTTC. Its translation: CASSLLGERDEQFF.

This clonotype showed up many times. The chain couples TRBV20-1 to TRBJ2-1; 9 bases map to TRBD2. Trimming took 3 bases from V and 5 from J; bases not matched to a gene: 5. CDR3 length: 14 residues. Per germline, CDR1 DFQATT and CDR2 SNEGSKA (reference sequence). The DNA for the CDR3 is TGCAGTGCTAGGAGCGGGAGGAACGACAATGAGCAGTTCTTC. As protein: CSARSGRNDNEQFF.

At least ten counts were recorded for this clonotype. V usage is TRBV20-1 and J usage is TRBJ2-1; 7 nucleotides align to TRBD2. The CDR3 is made up of 14 amino acids. J was trimmed by 7 bases and V by 6 bases; bases with no gene match: 12. Germline V gives CDR1 DFQATT, CDR2 SNEGSKA (reference sequence). CDR3 coding DNA: TGCAGTGCCCCCCCCGGGGGGAAAGGGAATGAGCAGTTCTTC. Protein product: CSAPPGGKGNEQFF.

This clonotype came up many times. This sequence joins TRBV12-3 or TRBV12-4 and TRBJ1-5; D might be TRBD1 (6 bases). The CDR3 runs 17 residues. V dropped 4 bases and J dropped 0 bases, with 16 bases sitting between them. The DNA of the CDR3 is TGTGCCAGCAGTTCCCGCGACAGGAAATATAGCAATCAGCCCCAGCATTTT. It translates to CASSSRDRKYSNQPQHF.

This clonotype was seen many times. The chain is built from TRBV6-5 and TRBJ1-5, with TRBD1 as a possible D gene (5 bases). Trimming stripped 3 bases from V and 5 bases from J, with 17 bases between. Germline CDR1 reads MNHEY; CDR2 reads SVGAGI. This CDR3 region has 16 residues. CDR3 region: CASSYAAPQGHQPQHF. In DNA form, the CDR3 reads TGTGCCAGCAGTTATGCGGCCCCCCAGGGCCATCAGCCCCAGCATTTT.

This clonotype was seen repeatedly, ten times or more. J is TRBJ2-3 and V is TRBV10-3; perhaps TRBD1 as D (6 bases). CDR3 size: 15 residues. Deletions cut 6 bases from V and 2 bases from J, with 15 bases between. CDR1 ENHRY and CDR2 SYGVKD come from the germline V gene. CDR3 nucleotides: TGTGCCATCAGCCCGGGACACCCGATCACAGATACGCAGTATTTT. It specifies CAISPGHPITDTQYF.

This clonotype has at least ten counts. The rearrangement uses TRBV20-1 and TRBJ2-3, with unresolved D. The CDR3 runs 15 residues. Trimming stripped 3 bases from V and 1 base from J, with 14 bases between. Germline V CDR1 and CDR2: DFQATT, SNEGSKA (reference sequence). The CDR3 coding sequence is TGCAGTGCTAGGAAAGATGGGGTCGGCACAGATACGCAGTATTTT. It encodes CSARKDGVGTDTQYF.

The CDR3 sequence: CASSFSGAVEAFF. CDR3 sequence (DNA): TGTGCCAGCAGTTTTTCAGGGGCGGTTGAAGCTTTCTTT. The chain has TRBV27 and TRBJ1-1, with D tentatively TRBD1 (6 bases). Trimming shortened V by 3 bases and J by 7 bases, and 12 bases separated the two germline ends. The CDR3 extends over 13 amino acids. CDR1 is MNHEY and CDR2 is SMNVEV in the germline V gene (reference sequence).